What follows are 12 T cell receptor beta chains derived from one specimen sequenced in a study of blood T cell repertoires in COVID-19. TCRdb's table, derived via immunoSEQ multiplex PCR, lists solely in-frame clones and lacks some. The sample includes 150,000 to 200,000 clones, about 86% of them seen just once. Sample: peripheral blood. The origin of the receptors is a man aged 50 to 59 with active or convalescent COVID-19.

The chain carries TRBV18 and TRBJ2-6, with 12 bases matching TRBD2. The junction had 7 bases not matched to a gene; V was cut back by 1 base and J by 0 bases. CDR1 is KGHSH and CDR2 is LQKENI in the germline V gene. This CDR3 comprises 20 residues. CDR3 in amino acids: CASSPRRTSGASSGANVLTF. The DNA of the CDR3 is TGTGCCAGCTCACCACGGAGGACTAGCGGGGCCTCCTCTGGGGCCAACGTCCTGACTTTC. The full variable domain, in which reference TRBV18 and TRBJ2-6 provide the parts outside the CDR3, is NAGVMQNPRHLVRRRGQEARLRCSPMKGHSHVYWYRQLPEEGLKFMVYLQKENIIDESGMPKERFSAEFPKEGPSILRIQQVVRGDSAAYFCASSPRRTSGASSGANVLTFGAGSRLTVL.

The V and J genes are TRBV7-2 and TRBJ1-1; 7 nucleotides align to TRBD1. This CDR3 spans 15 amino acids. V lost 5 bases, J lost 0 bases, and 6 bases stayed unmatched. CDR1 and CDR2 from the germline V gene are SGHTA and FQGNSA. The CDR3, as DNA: TGTGCCAGCAGCCCAGGGGGGCGGGTGAACACTGAAGCTTTCTTT. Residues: CASSPGGRVNTEAFF.

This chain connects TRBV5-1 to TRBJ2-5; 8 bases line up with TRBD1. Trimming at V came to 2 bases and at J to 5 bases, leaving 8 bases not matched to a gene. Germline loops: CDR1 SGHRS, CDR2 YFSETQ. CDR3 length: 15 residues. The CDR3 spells CASSFRGQYRETQYF. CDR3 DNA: TGCGCCAGCAGCTTCAGGGGGCAGTACAGGGAGACCCAGTACTTC.

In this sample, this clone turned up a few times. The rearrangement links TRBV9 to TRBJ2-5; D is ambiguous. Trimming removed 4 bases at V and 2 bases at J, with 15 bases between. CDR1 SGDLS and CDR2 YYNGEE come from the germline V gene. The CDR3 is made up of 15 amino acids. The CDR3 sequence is CASSRGLSSQETQYF. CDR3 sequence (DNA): TGTGCCAGCAGCCGTGGGCTATCATCACAAGAGACCCAGTACTTC. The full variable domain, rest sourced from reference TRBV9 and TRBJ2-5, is DSGVTQTPKHLITATGQRVTLRCSPRSGDLSVYWYQQSLDQGLQFLIQYYNGEERAKGNILERFSAQQFPDLHSELNLSSLELGDSALYFCASSRGLSSQETQYFGPGTRLLVL.

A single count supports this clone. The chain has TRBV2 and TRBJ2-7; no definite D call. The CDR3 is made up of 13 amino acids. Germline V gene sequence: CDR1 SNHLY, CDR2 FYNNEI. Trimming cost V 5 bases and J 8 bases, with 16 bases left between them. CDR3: CASSTGFSEKQYF. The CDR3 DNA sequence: TGTGCCAGCAGTACTGGTTTCTCTGAGAAGCAGTACTTC.

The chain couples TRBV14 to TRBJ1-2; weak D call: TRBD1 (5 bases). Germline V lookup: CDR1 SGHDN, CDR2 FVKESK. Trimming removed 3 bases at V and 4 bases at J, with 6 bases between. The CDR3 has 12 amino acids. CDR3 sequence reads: CASSQDIYGYTF. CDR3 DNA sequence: TGTGCCAGCAGCCAGGACATCTATGGCTACACCTTC.

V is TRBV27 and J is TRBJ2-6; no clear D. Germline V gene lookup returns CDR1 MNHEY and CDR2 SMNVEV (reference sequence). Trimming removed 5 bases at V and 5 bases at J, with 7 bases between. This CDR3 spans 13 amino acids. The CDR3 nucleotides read TGTGCCAGCAGTCTTACAAGGGCCAACGTCCTGACTTTC. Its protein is CASSLTRANVLTF.

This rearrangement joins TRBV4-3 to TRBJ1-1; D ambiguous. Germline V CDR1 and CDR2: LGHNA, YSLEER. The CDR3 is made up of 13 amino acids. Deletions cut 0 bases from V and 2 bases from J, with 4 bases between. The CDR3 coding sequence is TGCGCCAGCAGCCAAGAAGCTAACACTGAAGCTTTCTTT. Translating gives CASSQEANTEAFF.

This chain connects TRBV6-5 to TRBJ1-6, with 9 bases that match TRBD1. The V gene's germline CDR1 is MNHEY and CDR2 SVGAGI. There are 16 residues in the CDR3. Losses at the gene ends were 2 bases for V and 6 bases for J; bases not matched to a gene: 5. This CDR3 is CASSYDGTGRNSPLHF. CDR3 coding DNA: TGTGCCAGCAGTTACGATGGGACAGGGCGTAATTCACCCCTCCACTTT.

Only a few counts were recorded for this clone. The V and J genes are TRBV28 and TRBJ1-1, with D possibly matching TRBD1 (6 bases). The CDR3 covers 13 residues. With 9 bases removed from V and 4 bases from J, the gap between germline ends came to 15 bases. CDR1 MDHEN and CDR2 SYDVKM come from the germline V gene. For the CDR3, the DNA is TGTGCCAGTTACGGGGGGCGACTCACTGAAGCTTTCTTT. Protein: CASYGGRLTEAFF.

This CDR3 is CASSQLLDQPQHF. The CDR3, as DNA: TGTGCCAGCAGCCAATTGTTAGATCAGCCCCAGCATTTT. The V call is TRBV4-2, the J call TRBJ1-5; D uncertain. The germline V gene encodes CDR1 LGHNA and CDR2 YNFKEQ. The CDR3 spans 13 residues. With 2 bases removed from V and 5 bases from J, the gap between germline ends came to 7 bases.

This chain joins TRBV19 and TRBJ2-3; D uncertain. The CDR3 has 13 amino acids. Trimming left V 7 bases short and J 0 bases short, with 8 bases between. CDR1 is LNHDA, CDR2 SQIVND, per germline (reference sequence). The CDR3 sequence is CASKERSTDTQYF. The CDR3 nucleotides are TGTGCCAGTAAGGAGCGAAGCACAGATACGCAGTATTTT.